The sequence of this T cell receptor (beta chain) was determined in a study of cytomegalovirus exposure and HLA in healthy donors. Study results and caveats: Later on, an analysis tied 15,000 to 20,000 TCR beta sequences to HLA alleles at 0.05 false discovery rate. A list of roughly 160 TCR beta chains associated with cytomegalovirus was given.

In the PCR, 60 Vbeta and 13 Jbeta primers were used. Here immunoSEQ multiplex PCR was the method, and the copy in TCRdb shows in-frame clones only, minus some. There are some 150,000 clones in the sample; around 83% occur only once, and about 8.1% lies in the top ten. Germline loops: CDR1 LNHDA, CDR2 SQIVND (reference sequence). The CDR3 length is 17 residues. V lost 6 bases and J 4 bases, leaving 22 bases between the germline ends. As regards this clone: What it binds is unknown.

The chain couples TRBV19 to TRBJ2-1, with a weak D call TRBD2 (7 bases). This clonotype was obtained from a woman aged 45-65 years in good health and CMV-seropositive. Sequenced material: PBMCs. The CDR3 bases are TGTGCCAGTAGCAAAAACTGGAGGGGGGGGTCGTACAATGAGCAGTTCTTC. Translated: CASSKNWRGGSYNEQFF.